A single sample is the source of the 6 T cell receptor beta chains below, sequenced in a study of blood T cell repertoires in COVID-19. Here immunoSEQ multiplex PCR was the method, and the copy in TCRdb shows in-frame clones only, minus some. The sample has approximately 100,000 clones; around 75% are singletons. The specimen sequenced was peripheral blood. Every receptor here comes from a human donor with acute or convalescent COVID-19. The donor label of this sample is uncertain.

The chain links TRBV18 to TRBJ1-1, with D possibly matching TRBD1 (5 bases). The germline CDR1 and CDR2 sequences are KGHSH and LQKENI. The V end was cut by 3 bases, the J end by 1 base, with 15 bases between. The CDR3 loop spans 16 amino acids. This CDR3 reads CASSPTFGQGNTEAFF. The CDR3 nucleotides are TGTGCCAGCTCACCCACCTTTGGGCAGGGGAACACTGAAGCTTTCTTT.

The rearrangement joins TRBV2 to TRBJ2-1; a possible D gene is TRBD1 (6 bases). There are 15 residues in the CDR3. CDR1 and CDR2 from the germline V gene are SNHLY and FYNNEI. V was pared by 4 bases and J by 1 base, with 11 bases between. The CDR3 sequence: CASSGGGHSYNEQFF. CDR3 sequence (DNA): TGTGCCAGCAGTGGTGGGGGACATTCCTACAATGAGCAGTTCTTC.

This clone was observed at least ten times. This chain connects TRBV29-1 to TRBJ1-5; D perhaps matches TRBD1 (6 bases). The ends were cut back, 4 bases at V and 0 bases at J, with 16 bases in the middle. Germline V gene data show CDR1 as SQVTM and CDR2 as ANQGSEA. This CDR3 region has 16 residues. CDR3 protein: CSVVFSGGGSNQPQHF. CDR3 nucleotides: TGCAGCGTTGTGTTTTCGGGGGGCGGTAGCAATCAGCCCCAGCATTTT.

The chain joins TRBV4-1 to TRBJ2-1; no reliable D call. The CDR3 covers 15 residues. CDR1 MGHRA and CDR2 YSYEKL come from the germline V gene. Trimming shortened V by 0 bases and J by 3 bases, and 9 bases separated the two germline ends. The CDR3 nucleotides are TGCGCCAGCAGCCAAGATCCACTTTTCTACAATGAGCAGTTCTTC. Amino acid sequence: CASSQDPLFYNEQFF.

The chain has TRBV19 and TRBJ2-5; 9 bases match TRBD2. This CDR3 has 17 amino acids. Looked up from germline, CDR1 is LNHDA and CDR2 is SQIVND (reference sequence). V was pared by 5 bases and J by 2 bases, with 12 bases of the junction left unmatched. CDR3 DNA sequence: TGTGCCAGTAGTTCACGGCACTTTAGCGGGGGACAAGAGACCCAGTACTTC. It translates to CASSSRHFSGGQETQYF.

The rearrangement uses TRBV2 and TRBJ2-7; 8 positions agree with TRBD1. Trimming at V came to 8 bases and at J to 0 bases, leaving 6 bases not matched to a gene. Germline V gives CDR1 SNHLY, CDR2 FYNNEI. This CDR3 comprises 14 residues. CDR3: CASLWDRSSYEQYF. The CDR3 DNA reads TGTGCCAGCTTGTGGGACAGGAGCTCCTACGAGCAGTACTTC.